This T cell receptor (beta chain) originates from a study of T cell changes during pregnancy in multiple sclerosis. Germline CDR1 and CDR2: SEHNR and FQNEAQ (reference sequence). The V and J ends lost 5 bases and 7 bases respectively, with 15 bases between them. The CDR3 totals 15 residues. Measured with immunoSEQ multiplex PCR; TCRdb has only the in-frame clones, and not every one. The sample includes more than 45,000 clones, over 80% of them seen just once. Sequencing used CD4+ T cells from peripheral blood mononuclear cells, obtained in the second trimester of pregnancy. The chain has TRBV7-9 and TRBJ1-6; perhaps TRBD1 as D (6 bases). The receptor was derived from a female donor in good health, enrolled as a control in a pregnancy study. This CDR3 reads CASSQTQGWNSPLHF. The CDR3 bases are TGTGCCAGCAGCCAGACTCAGGGGTGGAATTCACCCCTCCACTTT. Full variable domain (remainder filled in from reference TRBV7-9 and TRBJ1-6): DTGVSQNPRHKITKRGQNVTFRCDPISEHNRLYWYRQTLGQGPEFLTYFQNEAQLEKSRLLSDRFSAERPKGSFSTLEIQRTEQGDSAMYLCASSQTQGWNSPLHFGNGTRLTVT.